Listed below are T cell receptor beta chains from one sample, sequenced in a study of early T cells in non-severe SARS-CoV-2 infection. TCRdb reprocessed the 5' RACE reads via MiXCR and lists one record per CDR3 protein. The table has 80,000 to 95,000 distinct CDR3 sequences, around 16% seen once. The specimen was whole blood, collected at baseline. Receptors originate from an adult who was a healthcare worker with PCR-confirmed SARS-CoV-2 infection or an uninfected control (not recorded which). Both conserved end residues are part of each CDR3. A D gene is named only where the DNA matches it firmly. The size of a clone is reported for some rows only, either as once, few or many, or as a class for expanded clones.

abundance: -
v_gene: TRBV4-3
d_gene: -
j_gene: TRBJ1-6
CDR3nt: TGCGCCAGCGCGAGGGGATCGGACTATAATTCACCCCTCCACTTT
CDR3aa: CASARGSDYNSPLHF

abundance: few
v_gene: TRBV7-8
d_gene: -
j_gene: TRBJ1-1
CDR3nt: TGTGCCAGCAGCCCAGGTCCGGCGAACACTGAAGCTTTCTTT
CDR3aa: CASSPGPANTEAFF

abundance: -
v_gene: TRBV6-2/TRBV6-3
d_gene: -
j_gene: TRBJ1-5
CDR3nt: TGTGCCAGCGGGACCGCTAATCAGCCCCAGCATTTT
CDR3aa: CASGTANQPQHF

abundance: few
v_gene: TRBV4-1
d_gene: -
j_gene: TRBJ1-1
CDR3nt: TGCGCCAGCAGCAGAGAGAACACTGAAGCTTTCTTT
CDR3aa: CASSRENTEAFF

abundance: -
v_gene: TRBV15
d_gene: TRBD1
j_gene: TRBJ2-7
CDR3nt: TGTGCCACCAGCAGAGATCTATCCGTGACAGGGTCCTACGAGCAGTACTTC
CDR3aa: CATSRDLSVTGSYEQYF

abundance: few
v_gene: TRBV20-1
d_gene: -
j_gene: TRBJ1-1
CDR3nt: TGCAGTGCTAGAGATCTCGGGAGGGAAGATAGCACTGAAGCTTTCTTT
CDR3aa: CSARDLGREDSTEAFF

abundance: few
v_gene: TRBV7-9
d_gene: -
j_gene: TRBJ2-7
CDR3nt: TGTGCCAGCAGCTTACAGTACGAGCAGTACTTC
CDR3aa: CASSLQYEQYF

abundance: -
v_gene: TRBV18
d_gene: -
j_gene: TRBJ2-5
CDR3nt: TGTGCCAGCTCACCACCTTTGTTAGAGACCCAGTACTTC
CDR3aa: CASSPPLLETQYF

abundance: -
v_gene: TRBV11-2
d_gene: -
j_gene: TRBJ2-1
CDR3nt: TGTGCCAGCAGCTTAGTTAGTGTCAATGAGCAGTTCTTC
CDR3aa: CASSLVSVNEQFF

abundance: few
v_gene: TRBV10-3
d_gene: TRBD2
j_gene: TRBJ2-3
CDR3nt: TGTGCCATCGGGGATAGCGGGAGGACAAGAGATACGCAGTATTTT
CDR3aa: CAIGDSGRTRDTQYF

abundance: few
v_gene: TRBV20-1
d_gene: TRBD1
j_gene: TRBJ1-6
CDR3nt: TGCAGTGCTAGGACGACAGGGGGTGCCTCGCCAGGTTCACCCCTCCACTTT
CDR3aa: CSARTTGGASPGSPLHF

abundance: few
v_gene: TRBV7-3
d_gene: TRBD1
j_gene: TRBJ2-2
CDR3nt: TGTGCCAGCAGCCAAGGACAGGGCACCGGGGAGCTGTTTTTT
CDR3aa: CASSQGQGTGELFF

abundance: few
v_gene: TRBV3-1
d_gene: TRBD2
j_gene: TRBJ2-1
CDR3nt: TGTGCCAGCAGCCAAGTACTAGCGGTATACAATGAGCAGTTCTTC
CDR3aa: CASSQVLAVYNEQFF

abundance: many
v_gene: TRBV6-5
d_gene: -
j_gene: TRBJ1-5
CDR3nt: TGTGCCAGCAGTCCCGACGGTACCAATCAGCCCCAGCATTTT
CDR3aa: CASSPDGTNQPQHF

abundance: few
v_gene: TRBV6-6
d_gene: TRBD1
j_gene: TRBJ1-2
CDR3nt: TGTGCCAGCAGTTACTCGATTCGGGCAGGGGGGGTAAACTATGGCTACACCTTC
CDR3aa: CASSYSIRAGGVNYGYTF